The 16 T cell receptor beta chains reported below all come from one sample, sequenced in a study of blood T cell repertoires in COVID-19. Sequencing used immunoSEQ multiplex PCR; TCRdb keeps in-frame clones, though not all of them. The sample shows approximately 45,000 clones, about nine tenths of them seen only once. The specimen sequenced was peripheral blood. These receptors were taken from an older man with acute or convalescent COVID-19.

The chain employs TRBV4-1 and TRBJ2-5; D is perhaps TRBD1 (6 bases). The germline gives CDR1 MGHRA, CDR2 YSYEKL. The CDR3 has 14 amino acids. Deletions cut 4 bases from V and 3 bases from J, with 12 bases between. CDR3 sequence (DNA): TGCGCCAGCAGCCGTCGACAGGAGGAAGAGACCCAGTACTTC. As protein: CASSRRQEEETQYF.

The chain uses TRBV18 and TRBJ2-7, with 7 bases that match TRBD1. Germline CDR1 is KGHSH and CDR2 is LQKENI. J lost 5 bases, V lost 5 bases, and 3 bases had no gene match. The CDR3 length is 12 residues. The CDR3 region has the DNA TGTGCCAGCTCAGGCCAGGGGGACGAGCAGTACTTC. Translating it yields CASSGQGDEQYF.

The chain combines TRBV4-1 with TRBJ2-3; possibly TRBD2 for D (5 bases). The CDR3 runs 18 residues. V was cut by 1 base and J by 0 bases, with 17 bases left in between. CDR1 is MGHRA, CDR2 YSYEKL, per germline. CDR3 in DNA: TGCGCCAGCAGCCAAGGGAGGTTCTTAATGGGTAGCACAGATACGCAGTATTTT. This gives the protein CASSQGRFLMGSTDTQYF.

Written as DNA, the CDR3 is TGTGCCAGCAGTCGACAGGGGGTTAATGAAAAACTGTTTTTT. It specifies CASSRQGVNEKLFF. This chain uses TRBV6-5 with TRBJ1-4; 9 bases align to TRBD1. V was clipped by 5 bases and J by 4 bases; unmatched bases: 2. This CDR3 is 14 amino acids long. In germline, CDR1 is MNHEY, CDR2 SVGAGI.

The CDR3 loop is CASSQDQDSNQPQHF. Here the CDR3 DNA reads TGTGCCAGCAGCCAAGACCAGGATAGCAATCAGCCCCAGCATTTT. This chain links TRBV4-2 with TRBJ1-5; D unclear. Germline V gives CDR1 LGHNA, CDR2 YNFKEQ. The germline V and J ends were trimmed by 0 bases and 0 bases, with 6 bases remaining between them. CDR3 length: 15 amino acids.

This chain connects TRBV6-1 to TRBJ1-1; 7 positions agree with TRBD1. The germline V gene has CDR1 MNHNS and CDR2 SASEGT. The CDR3 loop spans 18 amino acids. With 1 base clipped from V and 7 bases from J, the junction kept 18 bases outside the gene matches. The CDR3 is CASSEGRVRYRGGGEAFF. CDR3 DNA sequence: TGTGCCAGCAGTGAAGGGAGGGTTCGTTACAGGGGAGGCGGTGAAGCTTTCTTT.

V is TRBV3-1 (or the pseudogene TRBV3-2) and J is TRBJ1-1; no reliable D call. Trimming stripped 3 bases from V and 0 bases from J, with 11 bases between. The CDR3 covers 15 residues. Looked up from germline, CDR1 is LGHDT and CDR2 is YNNKEL (reference sequence). The CDR3 reads CASSQSPVMNTEAFF. CDR3 sequence (DNA): TGTGCCAGCAGCCAGTCCCCAGTAATGAACACTGAAGCTTTCTTT.

This chain uses TRBV5-1 with TRBJ2-7; the match to TRBD1 covers 9 bases. The CDR3 is 14 residues long. The junction had 4 bases not matched to a gene; V was cut back by 2 bases and J by 4 bases. Germline V CDR1 and CDR2: SGHRS, YFSETQ. The CDR3 nucleotides read TGCGCCAGCAGCTTCGGACAGGGGATGTACGAGCAGTACTTC. Translation: CASSFGQGMYEQYF.

The chain employs TRBV7-2 and TRBJ2-2, with a weak D call TRBD1 (5 bases). The V end was cut by 1 base, the J end by 3 bases, with 6 bases between. The CDR3 has 14 amino acids. Per germline, CDR1 SGHTA and CDR2 FQGNSA. CDR3 nucleotides: TGTGCCAGCAGCTTAGGACAGTACACCGGGGAGCTGTTTTTT. This translates into CASSLGQYTGELFF.

V gene TRBV29-1 combines with J gene TRBJ2-1, with 10 bases identical to TRBD2. J lost 0 bases, V lost 3 bases, and 20 bases had no gene match. CDR1 is SQVTM, CDR2 ANQGSEA, per germline. CDR3 size: 21 residues. CDR3 DNA: TGCAGCGTTGAGGTAGCGCTAGCGGGGGTAATAGGGGCAAGCTCCTACAATGAGCAGTTCTTC. As protein: CSVEVALAGVIGASSYNEQFF.

This sequence joins TRBV7-9 and TRBJ2-2; D may be TRBD1 (6 bases). There are 15 residues in the CDR3. Trimming removed 1 base from V and 4 bases from J, with 10 bases in between. CDR1 and CDR2 from the germline V gene are SEHNR and FQNEAQ (reference sequence). The CDR3 sequence is CASSLGTAPTGELFF. CDR3 in DNA: TGTGCCAGCAGCTTAGGGACAGCCCCCACCGGGGAGCTGTTTTTT.

The chain is built from TRBV2 and TRBJ1-5; tentatively, D is TRBD1 (6 bases). This CDR3 region has 14 residues. V shed 3 bases and J shed 4 bases, with 10 bases lying between them. The germline V gene encodes CDR1 SNHLY and CDR2 FYNNEI. The CDR3: CASSEKGGNQPQHF. CDR3 nucleotides: TGTGCCAGCAGTGAGAAAGGGGGAAATCAGCCCCAGCATTTT.

The chain joins TRBV28 to TRBJ2-7, with 8 bases that match TRBD1. This CDR3 has 15 residues. Germline lookup yields CDR1 MDHEN and CDR2 SYDVKM. Trimming removed 7 bases from V and 5 bases from J; junction bases left unmatched: 13. The CDR3 reads CASTSQGVKVDEQYF. DNA for the CDR3: TGTGCCAGCACCTCACAGGGGGTTAAGGTAGACGAGCAGTACTTC.

The genes are TRBV7-2 and TRBJ1-1, with D perhaps matching TRBD1 (6 bases). Germline V gene sequence: CDR1 SGHTA, CDR2 FQGNSA. This CDR3 spans 14 amino acids. Trimming pared 4 bases from V and 5 bases from J, leaving 14 bases between. In DNA, the CDR3 is TGTGCCAGCAGCTCAGGCAGGGGTGAGACTGAAGCTTTCTTT. Protein: CASSSGRGETEAFF.

The chain couples TRBV15 to TRBJ2-1; TRBD2 agrees at 7 bases. Germline V gives CDR1 LNHNV, CDR2 YYDKDF (reference sequence). Unmatched junction bases numbered 3, after V lost 1 base and J lost 0 bases. The CDR3 runs 16 residues. The CDR3 reads CATSRATGGSYNEQFF. The CDR3 DNA reads as TGTGCCACCAGCAGAGCTACGGGGGGCTCCTACAATGAGCAGTTCTTC.

The chain has TRBV6-6 and TRBJ1-6, with TRBD1 matching 9 bases. Trimming at V came to 9 bases and at J to 7 bases, leaving 10 bases not matched to a gene. The germline CDR1 and CDR2 sequences are MNHNY and SVGAGI (reference sequence). This CDR3 is 15 amino acids long. CDR3 sequence (DNA): TGTGCCAGTACAAGTTACAGGGGGCCAAATTCACCCCTCCACTTT. Residues: CASTSYRGPNSPLHF.